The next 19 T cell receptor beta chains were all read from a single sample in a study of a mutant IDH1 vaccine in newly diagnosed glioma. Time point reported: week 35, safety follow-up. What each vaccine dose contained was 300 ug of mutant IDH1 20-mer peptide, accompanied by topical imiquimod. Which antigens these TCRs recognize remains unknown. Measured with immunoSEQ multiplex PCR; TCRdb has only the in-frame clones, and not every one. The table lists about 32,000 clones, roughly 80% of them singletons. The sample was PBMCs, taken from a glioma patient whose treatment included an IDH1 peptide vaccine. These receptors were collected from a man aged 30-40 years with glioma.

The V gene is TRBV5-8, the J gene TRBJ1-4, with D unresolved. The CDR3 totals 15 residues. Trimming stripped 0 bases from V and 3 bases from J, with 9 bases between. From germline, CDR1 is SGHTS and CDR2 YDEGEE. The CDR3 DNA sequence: TGTGCCAGCAGCTTGGGGTTCGGGTCTAATGAAAAACTGTTTTTT. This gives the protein CASSLGFGSNEKLFF.

The DNA for the CDR3 is TGTGCCAGCAGTCCGACAGGGCACTATGGCTACACCTTC. Translating it yields CASSPTGHYGYTF. This chain connects TRBV14 to TRBJ1-2, with 7 bases fitting TRBD1. This CDR3 has 13 residues. J gave up 3 bases and V 6 bases, and 4 bases lay outside the gene matches. Germline V gene sequence: CDR1 SGHDN, CDR2 FVKESK.

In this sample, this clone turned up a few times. The CDR3 coding sequence is TGTGCCACCAGCAGAGGTCTGGGGGGAGGTCCATACAATGAGCAGTTCTTC. Translating it yields CATSRGLGGGPYNEQFF. J is TRBJ2-1 and V is TRBV15; perhaps TRBD2 as D (6 bases). V was shortened by 1 base and J by 4 bases, with 17 bases between the two germline ends. The CDR3 has 17 amino acids. The germline V gene has CDR1 LNHNV and CDR2 YYDKDF (reference sequence).

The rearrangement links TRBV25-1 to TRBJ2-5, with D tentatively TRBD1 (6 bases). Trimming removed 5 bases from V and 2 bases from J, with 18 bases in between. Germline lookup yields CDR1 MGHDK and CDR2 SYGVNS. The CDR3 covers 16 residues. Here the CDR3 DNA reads TGTGCCAGCAGTACCCTAGCAGGAAGGGGGCAAGAGACCCAGTACTTC. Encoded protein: CASSTLAGRGQETQYF.

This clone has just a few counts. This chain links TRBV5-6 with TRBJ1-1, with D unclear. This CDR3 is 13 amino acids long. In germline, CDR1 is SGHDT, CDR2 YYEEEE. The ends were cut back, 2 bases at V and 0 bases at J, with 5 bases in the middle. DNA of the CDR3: TGTGCCAGCAGCTTTGAGATGAACACTGAAGCTTTCTTT. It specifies CASSFEMNTEAFF.

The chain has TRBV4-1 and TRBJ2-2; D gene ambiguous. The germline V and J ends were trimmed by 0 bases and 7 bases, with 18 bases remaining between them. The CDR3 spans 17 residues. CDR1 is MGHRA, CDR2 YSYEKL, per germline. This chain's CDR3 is CASSQDSDHGVGGELFF. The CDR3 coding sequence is TGCGCCAGCAGCCAAGATTCCGACCATGGGGTAGGCGGGGAGCTGTTTTTT.

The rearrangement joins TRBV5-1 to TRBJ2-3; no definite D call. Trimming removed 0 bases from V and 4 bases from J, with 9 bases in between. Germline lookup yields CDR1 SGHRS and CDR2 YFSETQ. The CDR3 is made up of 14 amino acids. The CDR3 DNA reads TGCGCCAGCAGCTTGGGGCAGTCCGCAGATACGCAGTATTTT. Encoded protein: CASSLGQSADTQYF.

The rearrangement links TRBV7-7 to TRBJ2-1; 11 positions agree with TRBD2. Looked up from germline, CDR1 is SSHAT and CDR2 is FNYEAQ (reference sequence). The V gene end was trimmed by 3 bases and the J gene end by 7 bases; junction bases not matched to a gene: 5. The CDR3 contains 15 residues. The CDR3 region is CASSLTSGTGNEQFF. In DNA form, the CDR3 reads TGTGCCAGCAGCTTGACTAGCGGGACGGGAAATGAGCAGTTCTTC.

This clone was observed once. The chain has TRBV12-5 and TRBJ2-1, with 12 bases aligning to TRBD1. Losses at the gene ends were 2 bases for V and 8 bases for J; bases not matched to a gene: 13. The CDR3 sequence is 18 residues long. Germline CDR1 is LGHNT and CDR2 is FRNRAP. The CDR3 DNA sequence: TGTGCTAGTGGTTTGCCAAGGGGGGACAGGGGGCGCGCCCATGAGCAGTTCTTC. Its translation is CASGLPRGDRGRAHEQFF.

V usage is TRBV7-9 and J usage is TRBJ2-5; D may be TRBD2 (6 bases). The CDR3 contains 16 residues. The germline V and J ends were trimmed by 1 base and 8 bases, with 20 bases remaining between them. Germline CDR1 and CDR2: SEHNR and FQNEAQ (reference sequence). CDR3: CASSLVRGLVFQTQYF. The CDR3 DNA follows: TGTGCCAGCAGCTTAGTTCGGGGACTCGTCTTTCAAACCCAGTACTTC.

CDR3 sequence reads: CASSEVTGGRQPQHF. The CDR3 nucleotides are TGTGCCAGCAGTGAAGTCACAGGGGGGCGCCAGCCCCAGCATTTT. J is TRBJ1-5 and V is TRBV2; 8 positions agree with TRBD1. The CDR3 loop spans 15 amino acids. Trimming removed 1 base from V and 7 bases from J; junction bases left unmatched: 6. Germline loops: CDR1 SNHLY, CDR2 FYNNEI.

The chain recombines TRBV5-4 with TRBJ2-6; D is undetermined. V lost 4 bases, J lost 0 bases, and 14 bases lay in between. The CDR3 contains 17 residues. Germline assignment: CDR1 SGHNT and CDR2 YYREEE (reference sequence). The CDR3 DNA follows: TGTGCCAGCAGCGCTGGCTACCAGAACTCTGGGGCCAACGTCCTGACTTTC. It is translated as CASSAGYQNSGANVLTF.

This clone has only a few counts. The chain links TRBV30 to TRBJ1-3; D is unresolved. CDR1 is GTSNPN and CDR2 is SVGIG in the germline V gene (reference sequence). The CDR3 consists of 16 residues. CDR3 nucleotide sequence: TGTGCTTCCACCCCAATAGTACCAAGCTCTGGAAACACCATATATTTT. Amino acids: CASTPIVPSSGNTIYF.

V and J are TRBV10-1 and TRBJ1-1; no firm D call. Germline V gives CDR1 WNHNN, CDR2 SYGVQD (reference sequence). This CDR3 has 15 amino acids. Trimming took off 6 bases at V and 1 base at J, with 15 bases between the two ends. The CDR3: CASRAHAAANTEAFF. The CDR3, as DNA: TGCGCCAGCAGAGCCCATGCGGCCGCGAACACTGAAGCTTTCTTT.

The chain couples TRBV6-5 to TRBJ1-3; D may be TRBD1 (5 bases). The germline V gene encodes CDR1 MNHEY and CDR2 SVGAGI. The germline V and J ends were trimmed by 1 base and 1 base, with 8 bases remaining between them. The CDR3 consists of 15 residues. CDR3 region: CASSYWGSSGNTIYF. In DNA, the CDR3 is TGTGCCAGCAGTTACTGGGGCAGTTCTGGAAACACCATATATTTT.

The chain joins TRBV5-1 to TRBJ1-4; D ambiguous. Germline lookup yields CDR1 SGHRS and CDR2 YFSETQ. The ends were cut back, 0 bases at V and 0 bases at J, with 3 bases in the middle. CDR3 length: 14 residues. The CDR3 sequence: CASSLGPTNEKLFF. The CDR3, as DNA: TGCGCCAGCAGCTTGGGCCCAACTAATGAAAAACTGTTTTTT.

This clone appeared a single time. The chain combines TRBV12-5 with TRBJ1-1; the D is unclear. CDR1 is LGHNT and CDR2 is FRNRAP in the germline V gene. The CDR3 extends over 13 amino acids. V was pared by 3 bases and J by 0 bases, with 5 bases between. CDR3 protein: CASGFIMNTEAFF. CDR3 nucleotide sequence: TGTGCTAGTGGTTTCATCATGAACACTGAAGCTTTCTTT.

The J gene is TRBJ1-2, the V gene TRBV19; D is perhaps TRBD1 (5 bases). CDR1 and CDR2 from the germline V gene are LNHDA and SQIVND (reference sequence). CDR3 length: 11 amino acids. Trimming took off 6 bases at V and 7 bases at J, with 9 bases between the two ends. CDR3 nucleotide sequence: TGTGCCAGTAGGCAGGGTAGTGGCTACACCTTC. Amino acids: CASRQGSGYTF.

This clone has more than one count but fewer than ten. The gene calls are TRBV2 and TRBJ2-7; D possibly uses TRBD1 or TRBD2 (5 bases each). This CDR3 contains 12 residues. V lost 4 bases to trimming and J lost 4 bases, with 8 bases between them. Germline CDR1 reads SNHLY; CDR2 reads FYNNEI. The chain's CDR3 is CASSGDGYEQYF. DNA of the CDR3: TGTGCCAGCAGTGGGGACGGATACGAGCAGTACTTC.